This TCR beta chain derives from a study of T cell changes during pregnancy in multiple sclerosis. CDR3 length: 14 amino acids. Germline values: CDR1 SGHTA, CDR2 FQGNSA. Trimming shortened V by 5 bases and J by 6 bases, and 14 bases separated the two germline ends. Profiled with immunoSEQ multiplex PCR; TCRdb holds only in-frame clones, not every one. This table holds roughly 42,000 clones, roughly nine tenths found once. The receptor's source is a female donor with multiple sclerosis, enrolled in a pregnancy study. The sequenced sample was CD4+ T cells from peripheral blood mononuclear cells, obtained in the first trimester of pregnancy. This sequence joins TRBV7-2 and TRBJ1-5; unclear D gene. CDR3 sequence: CASSPTSLAQPQHF. The CDR3 nucleotides read TGTGCCAGCAGCCCAACAAGTTTAGCTCAGCCCCAGCATTTT.